The 27 T cell receptor beta chains below all came from one sample that was sequenced in a study of Ad26.COV2.S vaccination and SARS-CoV-2 variants. TCRdb keeps only in-frame clones here, not all; method: immunoSEQ multiplex PCR. Of about 87,000 clones listed, approximately 77% are singletons. The specimen comprised peripheral blood, sampled after recovery from COVID-19. Every receptor here comes from a human donor who had recovered from COVID-19.

This clone was observed a few times. J is TRBJ2-5 and V is TRBV11-1; D not resolved. CDR1 and CDR2 from the germline V gene are SGHAT and FQDESV (reference sequence). V gave up 3 bases and J gave up 5 bases, with 10 bases separating them. The CDR3 sequence is 13 residues long. CDR3: CASSFGAGETQYF. DNA for the CDR3: TGTGCCAGCAGCTTCGGTGCTGGGGAGACCCAGTACTTC.

V and J are TRBV6-2 or TRBV6-3 and TRBJ2-3; maybe TRBD2 (6 bases). CDR1 and CDR2 (germline): MNHEY, SVGEGT. The ends were cut back, 0 bases at V and 0 bases at J, with 19 bases in the middle. This CDR3 is built from 19 residues. Here the CDR3 DNA reads TGTGCCAGCAGTTACTCGCTGCGGGGAGAACTGATTAGCACAGATACGCAGTATTTT. Protein product: CASSYSLRGELISTDTQYF.

The J gene is TRBJ2-1, the V gene TRBV5-1; 7 bases align to TRBD2. CDR1 is SGHRS, CDR2 YFSETQ, per germline. V was clipped by 7 bases and J by 4 bases; unmatched bases: 11. The CDR3 sequence is 15 residues long. CDR3 in DNA: TGCGCCAGCGTGCCTGGGGGGGGTCGATACAATGAGCAGTTCTTC. This encodes CASVPGGGRYNEQFF.

V gene TRBV11-3 combines with J gene TRBJ1-1; D ambiguous. Germline values: CDR1 SGHNT, CDR2 YENEEA. The CDR3 is 15 amino acids. V lost 3 bases and J 0 bases, leaving 11 bases between the germline ends. The CDR3 DNA follows: TGTGCCAGCAGCTTCTCTGACTCCATGAACACTGAAGCTTTCTTT. Protein: CASSFSDSMNTEAFF.

V is TRBV28 and J is TRBJ2-7, with D possibly TRBD1 on 5 matching bases. This CDR3 is 14 amino acids long. V was cut by 5 bases and J by 3 bases, with 14 bases left in between. Germline values: CDR1 MDHEN, CDR2 SYDVKM. CDR3: CASSRLTENYEQYF. In nucleotides, the CDR3 is TGTGCCAGCAGTCGACTGACAGAGAACTACGAGCAGTACTTC.

This clone has only one observation. The chain employs TRBV27 and TRBJ2-3; TRBD2 aligns across 9 bases. Germline lookup yields CDR1 MNHEY and CDR2 SMNVEV (reference sequence). Trimming at V came to 5 bases and at J to 4 bases, leaving 10 bases not matched to a gene. The CDR3 runs to 16 residues. The CDR3 region has the DNA TGTGCCAGCAGTACCTCGGATAGCGGGAGTCCAGATACGCAGTATTTT. Its translation: CASSTSDSGSPDTQYF.

This sequence joins TRBV24-1 and TRBJ1-5, with unresolved D. The CDR3 totals 12 residues. V was shortened by 4 bases and J by 4 bases, with 4 bases between the two germline ends. Germline V gene lookup returns CDR1 KGHDR and CDR2 SFDVKD. The CDR3 here is CATSEANQPQHF. For the CDR3, the DNA is TGTGCCACCAGTGAGGCAAATCAGCCCCAGCATTTT.

This clone is a singleton in its sample. The rearrangement links TRBV28 to TRBJ2-4, with D unclear. Germline CDR1 MDHEN, CDR2 SYDVKM. V shed 5 bases and J shed 11 bases, with 10 bases lying between them. This CDR3 comprises 11 residues. The CDR3 sequence: CASSRESVQYF. CDR3 coding DNA: TGTGCCAGCAGTCGAGAGTCGGTTCAGTACTTC.

The rearrangement links TRBV15 to TRBJ1-4; 10 bases map to TRBD1. The germline V gene has CDR1 LNHNV and CDR2 YYDKDF (reference sequence). The CDR3 contains 15 residues. V gave up 2 bases and J gave up 8 bases; unmatched junction bases: 5. The CDR3 region is CATSRPGTGEEKLFF. CDR3 coding DNA: TGTGCCACCAGCAGACCCGGGACAGGGGAAGAAAAACTGTTTTTT.

This clone has more than one count but fewer than ten. The V and J genes are TRBV5-1 and TRBJ2-5; maybe TRBD2 (5 bases). The CDR3 is 17 residues long. Trimming pared 0 bases from V and 1 base from J, leaving 16 bases between. Germline V CDR1 and CDR2: SGHRS, YFSETQ. CDR3 nucleotide sequence: TGCGCCAGCAGCTTGGCCGGGATAGCCTTCGGCCAAGAGACCCAGTACTTC. This codes for CASSLAGIAFGQETQYF.

This chain uses TRBV28 with TRBJ2-7; 9 bases are a match to TRBD1. This CDR3 has 13 residues. The ends lost 5 bases at V and 3 bases at J; junction bases unmatched: 2. Germline V gene data show CDR1 as MDHEN and CDR2 as SYDVKM. CDR3 in DNA: TGTGCCAGCAGTCTGGACAGGGGCTACGAGCAGTACTTC. Translation gives CASSLDRGYEQYF.

The CDR3 coding sequence is TGTGCCAGCACCGTAGGCGGGGGAGGGTCGGAGACCCAGTACTTC. Encoded protein: CASTVGGGGSETQYF. The chain joins TRBV28 to TRBJ2-5; 7 positions agree with TRBD2. Per germline, CDR1 MDHEN and CDR2 SYDVKM. V was clipped by 7 bases and J by 5 bases; unmatched bases: 13. This CDR3 contains 15 residues.

This clone occurred a few times. This specimen includes other DNA sequences encoding the same CDR3. The chain has TRBV6-1 and TRBJ1-2; D gene uncertain. The ends were cut back, 3 bases at V and 2 bases at J, with 10 bases in the middle. Germline V CDR1 and CDR2: MNHNS, SASEGT. This CDR3 has 14 amino acids. The CDR3 region is CASSEVVGNYGYTF. For the CDR3, the DNA is TGTGCCAGCAGTGAGGTTGTAGGAAACTATGGCTACACCTTC.

The rearrangement links TRBV15 to TRBJ2-1, with D hard to call. This CDR3 spans 13 amino acids. Trimming removed 1 base from V and 4 bases from J, with 5 bases in between. The germline V gene has CDR1 LNHNV and CDR2 YYDKDF (reference sequence). The CDR3 reads CATSRGRYNEQFF. The CDR3 DNA reads as TGTGCCACCAGCAGAGGTCGGTACAATGAGCAGTTCTTC.

The chain carries TRBV28 and TRBJ2-7; TRBD2 matches 8 bases. Germline CDR1 MDHEN, CDR2 SYDVKM. The CDR3 is 15 amino acids. V lost 1 base, J lost 3 bases, and 5 bases stayed unmatched. CDR3 bases: TGTGCCAGCAGTTTATTCGGGACTAGTATCTACGAGCAGTACTTC. This codes for CASSLFGTSIYEQYF.

The table lists this clone with a count of one. V and J are TRBV3-1 (or the pseudogene TRBV3-2) and TRBJ1-1; perhaps TRBD1 as D (5 bases). The germline V gene encodes CDR1 LGHDT and CDR2 YNNKEL (reference sequence). V was pared by 1 base and J by 1 base, with 7 bases between. This CDR3 region has 14 residues. This CDR3 is CASSQGQKNTEAFF. In nucleotides, the CDR3 is TGTGCCAGCAGCCAAGGACAGAAGAACACTGAAGCTTTCTTT.

The V gene is TRBV4-1, the J gene TRBJ1-2; D is uncertain. The germline V gene has CDR1 MGHRA and CDR2 YSYEKL. This CDR3 region has 15 residues. V was clipped by 1 base and J by 2 bases, with 11 bases between them. CDR3 sequence (DNA): TGCGCCAGCAGCCAAGTCAGAGCAGACAACTATGGCTACACCTTC. Translating gives CASSQVRADNYGYTF.

This clone was seen only once. The chain employs TRBV7-8 and TRBJ2-1; 7 bases fit TRBD2. Unmatched junction bases numbered 6, after V lost 1 base and J lost 3 bases. In germline, CDR1 is SGHVS, CDR2 FQNEAQ. The CDR3 runs 16 residues. CDR3 loop: CASSLGAGEYYNEQFF. As DNA, the CDR3 is TGTGCCAGCAGCTTAGGGGCGGGAGAGTACTACAATGAGCAGTTCTTC.

Only a few counts were recorded for this clone. The chain has TRBV5-4 and TRBJ2-4; 7 bases align to TRBD2. This CDR3 region has 13 residues. After removal of 0 bases from V and 6 bases from J, the junction contained 0 bases not matched to a gene. The germline V gene encodes CDR1 SGHNT and CDR2 YYREEE (reference sequence). The CDR3 region is CASSLAGGNIQYF. The CDR3 DNA sequence: TGTGCCAGCAGCTTGGCGGGGGGAAACATTCAGTACTTC.

The V and J genes are TRBV4-1 and TRBJ2-4, with D possibly being TRBD1 (6 bases). The CDR3 runs 18 residues. V lost 1 base, J lost 0 bases, and 16 bases lay in between. Germline V gives CDR1 MGHRA, CDR2 YSYEKL. CDR3 sequence reads: CASSQGQDFTLAKNIQYF. Here the CDR3 DNA reads TGCGCCAGCAGCCAAGGACAGGACTTTACATTAGCCAAAAACATTCAGTACTTC.

V is TRBV7-2 and J is TRBJ1-2, with D uncertain. This CDR3 is built from 12 residues. V was clipped by 5 bases and J by 8 bases, with 12 bases between them. The germline V gene has CDR1 SGHTA and CDR2 FQGNSA. CDR3 in amino acids: CASSPGHRGYTF. As DNA, the CDR3 is TGTGCCAGCAGCCCCGGGCACCGGGGCTACACCTTC.

This chain connects TRBV13 to TRBJ1-1, with D hard to call. Trimming stripped 0 bases from V and 6 bases from J, with 11 bases between. CDR1 is PRHDT and CDR2 is FYEKMQ in the germline V gene (reference sequence). The CDR3 covers 14 residues. CDR3 coding DNA: TGTGCCAGCAGCTTAGGGTCCAACGGGGCTGAAGCTTTCTTT. It translates to CASSLGSNGAEAFF.

This clone occurred a few times. This rearrangement joins TRBV5-1 to TRBJ1-3; maybe TRBD1 (5 bases). Germline assignment: CDR1 SGHRS and CDR2 YFSETQ. This CDR3 comprises 17 residues. Trimming shortened V by 4 bases and J by 0 bases, and 17 bases separated the two germline ends. CDR3 nucleotides: TGCGCCAGCAGCCGCGGCCCACAGGCGGGCTCTGGAAACACCATATATTTT. It yields the protein CASSRGPQAGSGNTIYF.

The DNA for the CDR3 is TGTGCCAGCAGCACGTTAGCTTACGAGCAGTACTTC. Encoded protein: CASSTLAYEQYF. The V gene is TRBV5-4, the J gene TRBJ2-7; D gene unclear. V lost 4 bases and J 4 bases, leaving 9 bases between the germline ends. This CDR3 is 12 amino acids long. Per the germline V gene, CDR1 is SGHNT and CDR2 is YYREEE (reference sequence).

Details on this clone: Mismatch with germline at one junction end may stem from a read error. This chain uses TRBV27 with TRBJ2-1; the D is unclear. Germline-derived CDR1 and CDR2 are MNHEY and SMNVEV (reference sequence). This CDR3 has 12 residues. The CDR3 coding sequence is TGTGCCAGCAGTTCCCTGTACAGTGAGCAGTTCTTC. Amino acids: CASSSLYSEQFF.

This clone was detected once. This chain links TRBV6-6 with TRBJ2-2; D ambiguous. Trimming took 6 bases from V and 4 from J, leaving 3 bases between them. The CDR3 consists of 11 residues. Germline CDR1 reads MNHNY; CDR2 reads SVGAGI (reference sequence). The CDR3 bases are TGTGCCAGCAGGTCCACCGGGGAGCTGTTTTTT. Amino acids: CASRSTGELFF.

The rearrangement joins TRBV28 to TRBJ2-1, with D unclear. From germline, CDR1 is MDHEN and CDR2 SYDVKM. This CDR3 region has 14 residues. V was pared by 7 bases and J by 6 bases, with 16 bases between. The CDR3 DNA follows: TGTGCCAGCACCTTTCTCGGTTTCGGCAATGAGCAGTTCTTC. Amino acid sequence: CASTFLGFGNEQFF.